The 23 T cell receptor beta chains below were found in one sample sequenced in a study of T cells in Graves' hyperthyroidism and ophthalmopathy. Authors of the study amplified TCR beta CDR3 regions from RNA transcripts. Using the HTBI primer set, a first-round RT-PCR was run on the TCR CDR3. TCRdb analysed the multiplex PCR reads with MiXCR anew, one entry per CDR3 protein. The data show about 46,000 distinct CDR3 sequences, 49% seen once. The sample taken for sequencing was peripheral blood or thyroid tissue (not recorded which). The receptor set was obtained from a woman aged 45-65 years with Graves' hyperthyroidism.

This clonotype was seen at least ten times. The DNA for the CDR3 is TGCAGCGTCCATCGACTAGCGGGAGGGCCGGAAGAGACCCAGTACTTC. It encodes CSVHRLAGGPEETQYF. This chain links TRBV29-1 with TRBJ2-5; 14 bases map to TRBD2. J was trimmed by 3 bases and V by 6 bases; bases with no gene match: 9. The CDR3 length is 16 residues. The germline V gene encodes CDR1 SQVTM and CDR2 ANQGSEA.

This clonotype was observed many times. This chain joins TRBV7-3 and TRBJ2-3; no definite D call. CDR1 is SGHTA, CDR2 FQGTGA, per germline. Trimming removed 2 bases at V and 2 bases at J, with 8 bases between. CDR3 length: 14 residues. This CDR3 is CASSLGQNTDTQYF. Here the CDR3 DNA reads TGTGCCAGCAGCTTAGGGCAAAACACAGATACGCAGTATTTT.

V is TRBV7-9 and J is TRBJ2-5; 10 nucleotides agree with TRBD2. Germline-derived CDR1 and CDR2 are SEHNR and FQNEAQ (reference sequence). V trimming: 5 bases; J trimming: 3 bases; junction bases outside the gene matches: 9. The CDR3 consists of 16 residues. CDR3: CASSVTSGLGKETQYF. The DNA for the CDR3 is TGTGCCAGCAGCGTGACTAGCGGGCTGGGTAAAGAGACCCAGTACTTC.

This clonotype was recorded at least ten times. The chain combines TRBV12-3 or TRBV12-4 with TRBJ1-2; a possible D gene is TRBD1 (5 bases). The CDR3 contains 17 residues. Trimming took off 6 bases at V and 1 base at J, with 21 bases between the two ends. This CDR3 reads CASRGRGRGKDNYGYTF. The CDR3 coding sequence is TGTGCCAGCAGGGGGAGAGGGAGGGGCAAAGATAACTATGGCTACACCTTC.

This clonotype was detected a few times. CDR3 DNA: TGTGCCAGCTCACCGCCTAGCGGGAGTTTCAACGAGCAGTACTTC. Residues: CASSPPSGSFNEQYF. The chain combines TRBV18 with TRBJ2-7, with 10 bases matching TRBD2. The CDR3 sequence is 15 residues long. From germline, CDR1 is KGHSH and CDR2 LQKENI. Unmatched junction bases numbered 7, after V lost 3 bases and J lost 5 bases.

In regard to this clonotype: The final CDR3 position lacks the conserved phenylalanine or tryptophan, pointing to a likely read error. The V and J genes are TRBV7-6 and TRBJ2-7; possible D gene TRBD2, 5 bases. The germline V and J ends were trimmed by 5 bases and 9 bases, with 5 bases remaining between them. The CDR3 runs 9 residues. CDR1 is SGHVS, CDR2 FNYEAQ, per germline. The CDR3 region has the DNA TGTGCCAGCAGCAGCGGGCAGTACTAC. This codes for CASSSGQYY.

This clonotype was found once. The V call is TRBV2, the J call TRBJ2-6, with TRBD1 identical over 8 bases. Germline CDR1 and CDR2: SNHLY and FYNNEI. This CDR3 spans 16 amino acids. With V trimmed by 4 bases and J by 0 bases, 2 bases remained unmatched. The chain's CDR3 is CASSVGQGSGANVLTF. The CDR3 coding sequence is TGTGCCAGCAGTGTCGGACAGGGCTCTGGGGCCAACGTCCTGACTTTC.

The V call is TRBV15, the J call TRBJ2-7, with D maybe TRBD1 (5 bases). The CDR3 consists of 13 residues. V shed 10 bases and J shed 5 bases, with 18 bases lying between them. Germline V gives CDR1 LNHNV, CDR2 YYDKDF (reference sequence). For the CDR3, the DNA is TGTGCCAGCAGTAACTCGGACATCCACGAGCAGTACTTC. Amino acids: CASSNSDIHEQYF.

This clonotype was detected ten times or more. This chain joins TRBV18 and TRBJ1-5; D is perhaps TRBD1 (6 bases). The CDR3 consists of 14 residues. V was pared by 2 bases and J by 6 bases, with 11 bases between. CDR1 and CDR2 (germline): KGHSH, LQKENI. This CDR3 reads CASSPEQGGQPQHF. The CDR3 region has the DNA TGTGCCAGCTCACCAGAACAGGGAGGTCAGCCCCAGCATTTT.

This clonotype was seen many times. The chain carries TRBV10-3 and TRBJ1-1; tentatively, D is TRBD1 (6 bases). The V and J ends lost 9 bases and 0 bases respectively, with 8 bases between them. CDR3 size: 12 residues. The germline CDR1 and CDR2 sequences are ENHRY and SYGVKD. CDR3 sequence (DNA): TGTGCCATAGGGGGGTTGAACACTGAAGCTTTCTTT. Its protein is CAIGGLNTEAFF.

This clonotype was seen a few times. The CDR3 coding sequence is TGCGCCAGCAGCCAAACTAGCGGGAGCACAGATACGCAGTATTTT. It specifies CASSQTSGSTDTQYF. This rearrangement joins TRBV4-3 to TRBJ2-3; 9 bases align to TRBD2. J lost 0 bases, V lost 2 bases, and 0 bases had no gene match. Per germline, CDR1 LGHNA and CDR2 YSLEER. The CDR3 runs 15 residues.

This clonotype is judged medium-sized. A read error may account for a junction end that differs from germline. The V gene is TRBV7-7, the J gene TRBJ2-5, with a tentative D call TRBD2 (5 bases). The germline V gene has CDR1 SSHAT and CDR2 FNYEAQ (reference sequence). This CDR3 is built from 13 residues. Written as DNA, the CDR3 is TGTGCTAGCAGCTTATTCGAGTTGGAGGCCCAGTACTTC. Its translation: CASSLFELEAQYF.

The V and J genes are TRBV5-1 and TRBJ1-3; the match to TRBD1 covers 7 bases. This CDR3 contains 15 residues. Trimming took 4 bases from V and 0 from J; bases not matched to a gene: 4. Germline V gene sequence: CDR1 SGHRS, CDR2 YFSETQ. CDR3 coding DNA: TGCGCCAGCAGCCCCGGGACAGTCTCTGGAAACACCATATATTTT. Residues: CASSPGTVSGNTIYF.

CDR3 loop: CASSLRTGIFNQETQYF. In DNA form, the CDR3 reads TGTGCCAGCAGCTTACGTACAGGAATATTTAATCAAGAGACCCAGTACTTC. The rearrangement uses TRBV7-2 and TRBJ2-5, with a tentative D call TRBD1 (5 bases). V lost 2 bases and J lost 2, with 18 bases in between. Germline V gene lookup returns CDR1 SGHTA and CDR2 FQGNSA. The CDR3 is made up of 17 amino acids.

This clonotype appeared a few times. This chain links TRBV20-1 with TRBJ2-5; 13 nucleotides line up with TRBD2. The V and J ends lost 4 bases and 3 bases, in that order; junction bases with no gene match: 5. CDR1 is DFQATT, CDR2 SNEGSKA, per germline (reference sequence). The CDR3 is 15 residues long. The CDR3 nucleotides are TGCAGTGCTATAAGGACTAGCGGGAGCGAAGAGACCCAGTACTTC. Translating it yields CSAIRTSGSEETQYF.

Concerning this clonotype itself: The CDR3 does not end in the conserved phenylalanine or tryptophan, so this is likely a read error. The limits of the CDR3 on the DNA are not certain, so only TCRdb's listed CDR3 is given. The chain couples TRBV7-2 to TRBJ1-4; whether TRBD1, the table's D call, matches the DNA was not checked. The CDR3 spans 18 residues, counting both ends. CDR1 and CDR2 (germline): SGHTA, FQGNSA. The CDR3 spells CASSVRGGTGANVLTFGA.

J is TRBJ1-3 and V is TRBV24-1, with D possibly TRBD1 on 6 matching bases. Germline V gene sequence: CDR1 KGHDR, CDR2 SFDVKD. This CDR3 spans 17 amino acids. The V gene lost 10 bases and the J gene lost 1 base, with 22 bases spanning the gap. In DNA form, the CDR3 reads TGTGCCACAAGAGAAACTACAGGGAACACGTCTGGAAACACCATATATTTT. This sequence encodes CATRETTGNTSGNTIYF.

Details on this clonotype: The junction departs from the called germline gene at one end, perhaps through a read error. The V and J genes are TRBV5-4 and TRBJ1-4, with D perhaps TRBD1 (5 bases). This CDR3 has 14 residues. Germline lookup yields CDR1 SGHNT and CDR2 YYREEE (reference sequence). CDR3 protein: CASSSAGPNKKLFF. DNA for the CDR3: TGTGCCAGCAGTTCTGCAGGGCCTAATAAAAAACTGTTTTTT. The full variable domain, with the rest looked up from reference TRBV5-4 and TRBJ1-4, is ETGVTQSPTHLIKTRGQQVTLRCSSQSGHNTVSWYQQALGQGPQFIFQYYREEENGRGNFPPRFSGLQFPNYSSELNVNALELDDSALYLCASSSAGPNKKLFFGSGTQLSVL.

This chain joins TRBV6-2 or TRBV6-3 and TRBJ1-5; possible D gene TRBD1, 5 bases. The CDR3 contains 14 residues. The V gene lost 0 bases and the J gene lost 9 bases, with 12 bases spanning the gap. Per germline, CDR1 MNHEY and CDR2 SVGEGT. CDR3 residues: CASSYSGEGLPQHF. CDR3 DNA sequence: TGTGCCAGCAGTTACTCAGGGGAAGGGCTGCCCCAGCATTTT.

V and J are TRBV5-8 and TRBJ2-7; 8 bases match TRBD1. Germline values: CDR1 SGHTS, CDR2 YDEGEE. CDR3 length: 13 amino acids. V gave up 7 bases and J gave up 2 bases; unmatched junction bases: 5. The CDR3: CASGRDRPYEQYF. In DNA form, the CDR3 reads TGTGCCAGCGGGCGGGACAGGCCCTACGAGCAGTACTTC.

The chain carries TRBV20-1 and TRBJ2-7; 10 positions agree with TRBD2. CDR1 is DFQATT, CDR2 SNEGSKA, per germline (reference sequence). V shed 3 bases, J shed 4 bases, and the junction held 6 bases outside the gene matches. The CDR3 length is 14 residues. Here the CDR3 reads CSARSGRAVYEQYF. The CDR3 DNA is TGCAGTGCTAGGAGCGGGAGGGCCGTATACGAGCAGTACTTC.

This clonotype was seen at least ten times. The chain recombines TRBV29-1 with TRBJ1-6; 12 nucleotides line up with TRBD1. Germline assignment: CDR1 SQVTM and CDR2 ANQGSEA. V was clipped by 7 bases and J by 9 bases; unmatched bases: 10. CDR3 length: 15 amino acids. CDR3 in DNA: TGCAGCGCCGACATCCGGGACAGGGGGCTTTCACCCCTCCACTTT. It yields the protein CSADIRDRGLSPLHF.

This clonotype was counted between two and nine times. V is TRBV29-1 and J is TRBJ1-2; possibly TRBD1 for D (5 bases). V gave up 6 bases and J gave up 3 bases, with 17 bases separating them. Germline assignment: CDR1 SQVTM and CDR2 ANQGSEA. This CDR3 is 14 amino acids long. The CDR3 sequence: CSVQSRGRDYGYTF. In nucleotides, the CDR3 is TGCAGCGTCCAATCACGGGGGAGGGACTATGGCTACACCTTC.